This T cell receptor (beta chain) was sequenced in a study of CD8+CD57+ T cells in acquired aplastic anemia. Genomic DNA served as template for TCR beta VDJ and CDR3 profiling. TCRdb called the reads again in MiXCR, with one record for every CDR3 protein. The sample yields around 180,000 distinct CDR3 sequences, about 44% seen once. Patients who underwent sequencing had shown CD8+CD57+ cell expansion by flow cytometry. Germline-derived CDR1 and CDR2 are SGHVS and FNYEAQ. The CDR3 sequence is 17 residues long. The trim removed 6 bases at V and 2 bases at J, leaving 15 bases unmatched. This clonotype originated in a human donor with aplastic anemia. The rearrangement uses TRBV7-6 and TRBJ2-5; 7 nucleotides line up with TRBD2. The sequenced sample consisted of sorted CD4+, CD8+, or CD8+CD57+ T cells (not recorded which) from PBMCs. The CDR3 bases are TGTGCCAGCAGGGGTCGGGCCAGGACTAGGGAGCAAGAGACCCAGTACTTC. Its translation: CASRGRARTREQETQYF.